This is a list of T cell receptor beta chains from one sample in a study of T-cell reconstitution after alpha-beta-depleted transplantation in children. In TCRdb, the PCR reads were re-called with MiXCR into one record per CDR3 protein. The table includes around 600,000 distinct CDR3 sequences, more than 9% detected once. Sequencing was performed on PBMCs from the stem cell graft donor, taken from the stem cell graft. Receptors were obtained from a human donor who donated a stem cell graft to a child with acute myeloid leukemia. The CDR3 runs from the conserved cysteine through the conserved F or W. The order of the fields is D gene, clone size, J gene, V gene, CDR3 DNA, CDR3 protein. D genes are given only for firm matches. Expanded clones get a size class; other rows say once, few or many, or leave the size out.

d_call: TRBD2; clone_size: many; j_call: TRBJ2-7; v_call: TRBV12-3/TRBV12-4; cdr3_nt: TGTGCCAGCAGTTTAAGTGCGAGCGGGAGCTACGAGCAGTACTTC; cdr3_aa: CASSLSASGSYEQYF
d_call: NA; clone_size: few; j_call: TRBJ2-3; v_call: TRBV20-1; cdr3_nt: TGCAGTGCAAATTCAGGGTTTGATACGCAGTATTTT; cdr3_aa: CSANSGFDTQYF
d_call: NA; clone_size: many; j_call: TRBJ2-3; v_call: TRBV11-2; cdr3_nt: TGTGCCAGCAGCTTAGGATCCAGGATCACAGATACGCAGTATTTT; cdr3_aa: CASSLGSRITDTQYF
d_call: TRBD2; clone_size: NA; j_call: TRBJ2-7; v_call: TRBV5-1; cdr3_nt: TGCGCCAGCAGTTCTGGGACTAGCGGGAGGACCTACGAGCAGTACTTC; cdr3_aa: CASSSGTSGRTYEQYF
d_call: TRBD1; clone_size: few; j_call: TRBJ2-6; v_call: TRBV20-1; cdr3_nt: TGCAGTGCTAGCTACAGGGGTGCCGGGGCCAACGTCCTGACTTTC; cdr3_aa: CSASYRGAGANVLTF
d_call: NA; clone_size: NA; j_call: TRBJ2-3; v_call: TRBV3-1; cdr3_nt: TGTGCCAGCAGCCCACCACACCGAACTAGTTCAGATACGCAGTATTTT; cdr3_aa: CASSPPHRTSSDTQYF
d_call: TRBD1; clone_size: many; j_call: TRBJ1-1; v_call: TRBV2; cdr3_nt: TGTGCCAGCGAGGGGCAGGGGGGTGTCACTGAAGCTTTCTTT; cdr3_aa: CASEGQGGVTEAFF
d_call: TRBD1; clone_size: few; j_call: TRBJ2-7; v_call: TRBV5-1; cdr3_nt: TGCGCCAGCAGCCCCGGACAGGGGAAGGCCTCCTACGAGCAGTACTTC; cdr3_aa: CASSPGQGKASYEQYF
d_call: TRBD1; clone_size: NA; j_call: TRBJ1-1; v_call: TRBV25-1; cdr3_nt: TGTGCCAGCAGGGGGACAGGGAGGGCTTTCTTT; cdr3_aa: CASRGTGRAFF
d_call: TRBD1; clone_size: NA; j_call: TRBJ2-5; v_call: TRBV12-3/TRBV12-4; cdr3_nt: TGTGCCAGCGGCACAGGGGGAGAGACCCAGTACTTC; cdr3_aa: CASGTGGETQYF
d_call: NA; clone_size: NA; j_call: TRBJ2-1; v_call: TRBV5-1; cdr3_nt: TGCGCCAGCAATGTAGGTAGCTCCACCAATGAGCAGTTCTTC; cdr3_aa: CASNVGSSTNEQFF
d_call: NA; clone_size: few; j_call: TRBJ2-7; v_call: TRBV5-1; cdr3_nt: TGCGCCAGCAGCTTGGAGGGTTTATCGGGAATCTACGAGCAGTACTTC; cdr3_aa: CASSLEGLSGIYEQYF
d_call: NA; clone_size: many; j_call: TRBJ2-1; v_call: TRBV14; cdr3_nt: TGTGCCAGCAGCCAAACGGGACTGACGACCTCCTATGAGCAGTTCTTC; cdr3_aa: CASSQTGLTTSYEQFF
d_call: NA; clone_size: NA; j_call: TRBJ2-7; v_call: TRBV4-3; cdr3_nt: TGCGCCAGCAGCCAAGATTCGACGGGTAGTAATGTTGAGCAGTACTTC; cdr3_aa: CASSQDSTGSNVEQYF
d_call: TRBD2; clone_size: NA; j_call: TRBJ2-1; v_call: TRBV20-1; cdr3_nt: TGCAGTGGCCGACTGGGACTAGCGGGAGTCCCTGAGCAGTTCTTC; cdr3_aa: CSGRLGLAGVPEQFF
d_call: NA; clone_size: few; j_call: TRBJ2-4; v_call: TRBV6-1; cdr3_nt: TGTGCCAGCAGTGGAGTGGGCATTCAGTACTTC; cdr3_aa: CASSGVGIQYF
d_call: NA; clone_size: few; j_call: TRBJ2-3; v_call: TRBV20-1; cdr3_nt: TGCAGTGGCACCAGCATAAAACTTGGTACAGATACGCAGTATTTT; cdr3_aa: CSGTSIKLGTDTQYF
d_call: NA; clone_size: NA; j_call: TRBJ2-7; v_call: TRBV9; cdr3_nt: TGTGCCAGCAGCATACGAACAGGAGCCTACGAGCAGTACTTC; cdr3_aa: CASSIRTGAYEQYF
d_call: NA; clone_size: NA; j_call: TRBJ1-1; v_call: TRBV7-9; cdr3_nt: TGTGCCAGCAGCGACATTAGGGGAATAGTTGAAGCTTTCTTT; cdr3_aa: CASSDIRGIVEAFF
d_call: NA; clone_size: NA; j_call: TRBJ2-3; v_call: TRBV6-1; cdr3_nt: TGTGCCAGCAGCAATGGGGGCCTAGCAACAGATACGCAGTATTTT; cdr3_aa: CASSNGGLATDTQYF
d_call: NA; clone_size: few; j_call: TRBJ2-3; v_call: TRBV27; cdr3_nt: TGTGCCAGCAGTTTTTGGGGGCTGGGTCCAGATACGCAGTATTTT; cdr3_aa: CASSFWGLGPDTQYF
d_call: NA; clone_size: NA; j_call: TRBJ1-5; v_call: TRBV28; cdr3_nt: TGTGCCAGCAGTTTACGGCGGCCTTATCAGCCCCAGCATTTT; cdr3_aa: CASSLRRPYQPQHF
d_call: NA; clone_size: few; j_call: TRBJ2-1; v_call: TRBV13; cdr3_nt: TGTGCCAGCAGCTTACGGAAAATCAATGAGCAGTTCTTC; cdr3_aa: CASSLRKINEQFF
d_call: NA; clone_size: NA; j_call: TRBJ2-7; v_call: TRBV23-1; cdr3_nt: TGCGCCAGCAGTCGTAAGGAGCAGTACTTC; cdr3_aa: CASSRKEQYF
d_call: TRBD2; clone_size: few; j_call: TRBJ2-7; v_call: TRBV7-9; cdr3_nt: TGTGCCAGCAGCACCCGACTAGCGGGGGCCTACGAGCAGTACTTC; cdr3_aa: CASSTRLAGAYEQYF
d_call: TRBD2; clone_size: few; j_call: TRBJ2-2; v_call: TRBV6-2/TRBV6-3; cdr3_nt: TGTGCCAGCAGTATAGCGGGAGCCCTTCCCGGGGAGCTGTTTTTT; cdr3_aa: CASSIAGALPGELFF
d_call: NA; clone_size: many; j_call: TRBJ2-7; v_call: TRBV29-1; cdr3_nt: TGCAGCGCGGGGAACAGGGAATTGGAGCAGTACTTC; cdr3_aa: CSAGNRELEQYF
d_call: TRBD2; clone_size: few; j_call: TRBJ2-3; v_call: TRBV29-1; cdr3_nt: TGCAGCGTTGGGACTAGCGGTTTCACAGATACGCAGTATTTT; cdr3_aa: CSVGTSGFTDTQYF
d_call: NA; clone_size: many; j_call: TRBJ2-1; v_call: TRBV20-1; cdr3_nt: TGCAGTGCTAGTCCTAGGCCAGGGGATGAGCAGTTCTTC; cdr3_aa: CSASPRPGDEQFF